This T cell receptor (beta chain) was found in a study of blood T cell repertoires in COVID-19. Across the study: T cells, B-cell-depleted T cells, or PBMCs supplied cDNA or gDNA.

The method was immunoSEQ multiplex PCR; TCRdb's version includes in-frame clones alone and lacks a portion of them. The sample holds over 150,000 clones, over 75% seen once. Cohorts were determined from participant-reported clinical history. The CDR3 consists of 15 residues. The germline V and J ends were trimmed by 6 bases and 0 bases, with 17 bases remaining between them. The germline V gene has CDR1 SQVTM and CDR2 ANQGSEA. The sequence derives from a woman in her forties or fifties who had recovered from COVID-19. The source material was PBMCs or T cells enriched from blood (not recorded which). This chain connects TRBV29-1 to TRBJ1-2; D not resolved. CDR3 bases: TGCAGCGTCCGATCTGCAGGAACCCCTAACTATGGCTACACCTTC. This gives the protein CSVRSAGTPNYGYTF.